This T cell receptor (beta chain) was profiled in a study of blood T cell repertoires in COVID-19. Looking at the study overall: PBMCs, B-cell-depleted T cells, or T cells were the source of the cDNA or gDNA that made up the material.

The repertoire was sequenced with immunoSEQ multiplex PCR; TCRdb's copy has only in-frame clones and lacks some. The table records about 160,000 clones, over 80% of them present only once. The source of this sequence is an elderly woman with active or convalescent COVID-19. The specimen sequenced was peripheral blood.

CDR3 sequence reads: CASSRGGTGADNEQFF. CDR3 sequence (DNA): TGTGCCAGCAGCCGTGGAGGGACAGGGGCGGACAATGAGCAGTTCTTC. The chain has TRBV5-4 and TRBJ2-1; 10 nucleotides match TRBD1. This CDR3 has 16 residues. CDR1 and CDR2 (germline): SGHNT, YYREEE (reference sequence). V lost 4 bases and J lost 5; bases outside the gene matches: 9.